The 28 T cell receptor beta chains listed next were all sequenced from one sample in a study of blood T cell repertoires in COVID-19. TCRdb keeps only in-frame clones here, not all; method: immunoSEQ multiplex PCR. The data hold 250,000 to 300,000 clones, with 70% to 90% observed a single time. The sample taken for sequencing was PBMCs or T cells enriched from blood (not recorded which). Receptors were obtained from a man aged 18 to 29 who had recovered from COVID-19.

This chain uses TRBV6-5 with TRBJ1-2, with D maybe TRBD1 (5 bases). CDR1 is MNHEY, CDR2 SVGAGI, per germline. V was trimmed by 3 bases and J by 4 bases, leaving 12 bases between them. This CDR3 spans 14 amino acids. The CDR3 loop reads CASSYSAGLYGYTF. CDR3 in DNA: TGTGCCAGCAGTTATTCAGCAGGGCTCTATGGCTACACCTTC.

CDR3 in amino acids: CASGQGFDEQFF. The CDR3, as DNA: TGTGCCAGTGGTCAGGGTTTCGATGAGCAGTTCTTC. This chain links TRBV19 with TRBJ2-1, with TRBD1 as a possible D gene (5 bases). Germline V gene sequence: CDR1 LNHDA, CDR2 SQIVND (reference sequence). The CDR3 spans 12 residues. Trimming left V 8 bases short and J 8 bases short, with 13 bases between.

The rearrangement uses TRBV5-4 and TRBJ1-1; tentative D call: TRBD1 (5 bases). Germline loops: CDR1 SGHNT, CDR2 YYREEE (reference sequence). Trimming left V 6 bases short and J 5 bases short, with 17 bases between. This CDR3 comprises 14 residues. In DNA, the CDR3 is TGTGCCAGCACCAAGGCGAGCTCAGGGACTGAAGCTTTCTTT. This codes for CASTKASSGTEAFF.

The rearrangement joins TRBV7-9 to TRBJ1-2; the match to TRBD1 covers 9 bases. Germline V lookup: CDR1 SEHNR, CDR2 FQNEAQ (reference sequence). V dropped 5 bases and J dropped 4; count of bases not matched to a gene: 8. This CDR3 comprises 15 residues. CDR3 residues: CASSLLPGQGYGYTF. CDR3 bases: TGTGCCAGCAGCCTGCTCCCGGGACAGGGCTATGGCTACACCTTC.

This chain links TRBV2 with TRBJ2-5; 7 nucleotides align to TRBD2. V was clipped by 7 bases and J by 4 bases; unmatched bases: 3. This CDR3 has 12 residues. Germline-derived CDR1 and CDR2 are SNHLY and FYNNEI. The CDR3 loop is CASKGEGETQYF. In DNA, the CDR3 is TGTGCCAGCAAAGGGGAGGGAGAGACCCAGTACTTC.

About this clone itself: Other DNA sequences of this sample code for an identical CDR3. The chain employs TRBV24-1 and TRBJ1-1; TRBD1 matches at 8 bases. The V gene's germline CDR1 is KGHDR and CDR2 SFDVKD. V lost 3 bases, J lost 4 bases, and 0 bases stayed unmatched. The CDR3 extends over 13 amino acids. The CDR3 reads CATSDTGGTEAFF. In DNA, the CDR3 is TGTGCCACCAGTGATACAGGGGGCACTGAAGCTTTCTTT.

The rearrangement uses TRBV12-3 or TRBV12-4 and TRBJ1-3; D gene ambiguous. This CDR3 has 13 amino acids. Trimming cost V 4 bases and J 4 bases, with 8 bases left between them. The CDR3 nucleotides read TGTGCCAGCAGTTCGGCGGGGGGAAACACCATATATTTT. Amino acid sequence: CASSSAGGNTIYF.

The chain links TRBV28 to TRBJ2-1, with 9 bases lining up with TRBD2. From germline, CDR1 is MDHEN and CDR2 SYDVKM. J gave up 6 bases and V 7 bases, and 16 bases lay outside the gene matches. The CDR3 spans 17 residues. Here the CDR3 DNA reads TGTGCCAGCAACATAGATAGCCGGCTAGCGGGAATCAATGAGCAGTTCTTC. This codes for CASNIDSRLAGINEQFF.

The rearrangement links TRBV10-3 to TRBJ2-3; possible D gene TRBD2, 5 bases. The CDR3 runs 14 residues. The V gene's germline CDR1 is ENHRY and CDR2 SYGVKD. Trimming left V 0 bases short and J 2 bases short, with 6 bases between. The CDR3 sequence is CAISESEVTDTQYF. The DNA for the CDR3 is TGTGCCATCAGTGAGTCGGAGGTCACAGATACGCAGTATTTT.

CDR3 sequence reads: CAITLDMNTEAFF. CDR3 coding DNA: TGTGCCATCACTCTGGACATGAACACTGAAGCTTTCTTT. The chain links TRBV10-3 to TRBJ1-1; D is possibly TRBD1 (5 bases). V lost 7 bases and J 0 bases, leaving 9 bases between the germline ends. Looked up from germline, CDR1 is ENHRY and CDR2 is SYGVKD. The CDR3 runs 13 residues.

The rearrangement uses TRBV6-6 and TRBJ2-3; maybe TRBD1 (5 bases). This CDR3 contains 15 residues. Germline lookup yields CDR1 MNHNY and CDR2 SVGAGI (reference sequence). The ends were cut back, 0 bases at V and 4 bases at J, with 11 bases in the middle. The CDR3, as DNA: TGTGCCAGCAGTTACTCCCCGACAGTTTCAGATACGCAGTATTTT. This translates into CASSYSPTVSDTQYF.

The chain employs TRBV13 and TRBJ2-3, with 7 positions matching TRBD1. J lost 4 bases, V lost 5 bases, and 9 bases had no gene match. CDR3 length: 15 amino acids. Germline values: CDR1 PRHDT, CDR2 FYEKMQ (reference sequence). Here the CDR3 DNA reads TGTGCCAGCAGCACACGAACAGGGGCGGCAGATACGCAGTATTTT. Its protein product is CASSTRTGAADTQYF.

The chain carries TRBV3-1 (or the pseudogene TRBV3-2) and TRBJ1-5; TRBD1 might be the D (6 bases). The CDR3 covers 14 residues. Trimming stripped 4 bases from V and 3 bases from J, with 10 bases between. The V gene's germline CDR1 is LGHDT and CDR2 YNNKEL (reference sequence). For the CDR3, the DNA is TGTGCCAGCAGCCTCGGACAGATCAATCAGCCCCAGCATTTT. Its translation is CASSLGQINQPQHF.

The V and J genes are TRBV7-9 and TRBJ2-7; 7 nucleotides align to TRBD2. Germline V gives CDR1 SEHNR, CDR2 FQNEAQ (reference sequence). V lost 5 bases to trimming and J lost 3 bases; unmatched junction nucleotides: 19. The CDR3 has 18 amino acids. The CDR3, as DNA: TGTGCCAGCAGCCATGTCCGGGAGGACCGACGGACCCTCTACGAGCAGTACTTC. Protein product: CASSHVREDRRTLYEQYF. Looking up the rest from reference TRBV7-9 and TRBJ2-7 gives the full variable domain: DTGVSQNPRHKITKRGQNVTFRCDPISEHNRLYWYRQTLGQGPEFLTYFQNEAQLEKSRLLSDRFSAERPKGSFSTLEIQRTEQGDSAMYLCASSHVREDRRTLYEQYFGPGTRLTVT.

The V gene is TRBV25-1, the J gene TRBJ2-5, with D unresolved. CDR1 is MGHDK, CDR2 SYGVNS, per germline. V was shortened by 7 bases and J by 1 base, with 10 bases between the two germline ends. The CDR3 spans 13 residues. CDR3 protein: CASTYRGQETQYF. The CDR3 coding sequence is TGTGCCAGCACCTACCGTGGCCAAGAGACCCAGTACTTC. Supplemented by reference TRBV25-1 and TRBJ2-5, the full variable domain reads EADIYQTPRYLVIGTGKKITLECSQTMGHDKMYWYQQDPGMELHLIHYSYGVNSTEKGDLSSESTVSRIRTEHFPLTLESARPSHTSQYLCASTYRGQETQYFGPGTRLLVL.

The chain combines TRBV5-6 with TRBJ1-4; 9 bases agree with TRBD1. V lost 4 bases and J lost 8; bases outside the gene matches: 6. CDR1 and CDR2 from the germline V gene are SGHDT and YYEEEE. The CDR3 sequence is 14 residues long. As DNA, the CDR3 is TGTGCCAGCAGCACAGGGACAGGGATAGAAAAACTGTTTTTT. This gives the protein CASSTGTGIEKLFF.

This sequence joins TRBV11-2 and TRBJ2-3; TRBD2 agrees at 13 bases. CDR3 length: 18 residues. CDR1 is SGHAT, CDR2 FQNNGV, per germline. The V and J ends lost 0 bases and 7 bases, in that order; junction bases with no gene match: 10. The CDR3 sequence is CASSLEPGLAGRSHTQYF. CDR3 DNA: TGTGCCAGCAGCTTAGAACCGGGACTAGCGGGAAGAAGTCATACGCAGTATTTT.

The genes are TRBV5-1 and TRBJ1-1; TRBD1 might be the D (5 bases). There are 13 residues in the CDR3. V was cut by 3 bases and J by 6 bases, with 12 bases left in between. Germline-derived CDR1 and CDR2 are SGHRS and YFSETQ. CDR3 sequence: CASSCDLGPEAFF. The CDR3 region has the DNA TGCGCCAGCAGCTGCGATCTGGGGCCTGAAGCTTTCTTT. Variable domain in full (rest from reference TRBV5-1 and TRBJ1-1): KAGVTQTPRYLIKTRGQQVTLSCSPISGHRSVSWYQQTPGQGLQFLFEYFSETQRNKGNFPGRFSGRQFSNSRSEMNVSTLELGDSALYLCASSCDLGPEAFFGQGTRLTVV.

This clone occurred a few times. CDR3 residues: CASSLEIQGGYTF. The CDR3 region has the DNA TGTGCCAGCAGCTTAGAAATACAGGGCGGCTACACCTTC. V gene TRBV7-9 combines with J gene TRBJ1-2; D is possibly TRBD1 (6 bases). V lost 1 base and J 8 bases, leaving 11 bases between the germline ends. The CDR3 consists of 13 residues. CDR1 SEHNR and CDR2 FQNEAQ come from the germline V gene (reference sequence).

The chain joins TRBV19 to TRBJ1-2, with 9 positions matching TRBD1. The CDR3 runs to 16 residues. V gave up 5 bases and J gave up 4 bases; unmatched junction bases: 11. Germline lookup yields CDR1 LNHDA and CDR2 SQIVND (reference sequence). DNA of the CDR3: TGTGCCAGTAGTGTACCTCGGGACAGGGATATCTATGGCTACACCTTC. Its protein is CASSVPRDRDIYGYTF.

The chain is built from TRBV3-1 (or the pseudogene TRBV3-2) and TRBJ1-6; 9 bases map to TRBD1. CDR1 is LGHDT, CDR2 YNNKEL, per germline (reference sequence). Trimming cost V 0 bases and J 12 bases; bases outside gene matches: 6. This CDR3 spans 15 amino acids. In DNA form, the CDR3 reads TGTGCCAGCAGCCAAGAAGGACAGGGGTTAAGACCCCTCCACTTT. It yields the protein CASSQEGQGLRPLHF.

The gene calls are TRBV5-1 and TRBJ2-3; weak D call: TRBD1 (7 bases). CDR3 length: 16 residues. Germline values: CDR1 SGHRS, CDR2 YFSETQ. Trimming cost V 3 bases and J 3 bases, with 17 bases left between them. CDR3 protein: CASSSTPSGGTDTQYF. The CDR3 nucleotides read TGCGCCAGCAGCTCCACGCCGTCAGGGGGGACAGATACGCAGTATTTT.

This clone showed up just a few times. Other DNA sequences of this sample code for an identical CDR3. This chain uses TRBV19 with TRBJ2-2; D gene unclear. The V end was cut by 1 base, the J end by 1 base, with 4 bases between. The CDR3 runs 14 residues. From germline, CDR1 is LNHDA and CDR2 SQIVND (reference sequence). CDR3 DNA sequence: TGTGCCAGTAGTATAGTACTGAACACCGGGGAGCTGTTTTTT. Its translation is CASSIVLNTGELFF.

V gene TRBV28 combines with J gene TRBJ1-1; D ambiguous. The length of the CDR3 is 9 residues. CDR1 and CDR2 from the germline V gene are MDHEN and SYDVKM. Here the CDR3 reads CASPPGAFF. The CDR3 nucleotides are TGTGCAAGTCCCCCCGGGGCTTTCTTT. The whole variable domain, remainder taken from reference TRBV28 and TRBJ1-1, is DVKVTQSSRYLVKRTGEKVFLECVQDMDHENMFWYRQDPGLGLRLIYFSYDVKMKEKGDIPEGYSVSREKKERFSLILESASTNQTSMYLCASPPGAFFGQGTRLTVV.

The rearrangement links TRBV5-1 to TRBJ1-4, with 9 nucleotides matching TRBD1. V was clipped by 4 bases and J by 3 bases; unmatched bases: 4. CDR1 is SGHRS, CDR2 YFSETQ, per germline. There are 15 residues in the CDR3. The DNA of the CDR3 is TGCGCCAGCAGCGCTGGGACAGGGCCTAATGAAAAACTGTTTTTT. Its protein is CASSAGTGPNEKLFF.

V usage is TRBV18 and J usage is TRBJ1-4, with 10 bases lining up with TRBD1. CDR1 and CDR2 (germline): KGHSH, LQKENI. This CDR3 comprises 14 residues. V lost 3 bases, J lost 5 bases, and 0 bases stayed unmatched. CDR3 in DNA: TGTGCCAGCTCACCGACAGGGGGCAATGAAAAACTGTTTTTT. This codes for CASSPTGGNEKLFF.

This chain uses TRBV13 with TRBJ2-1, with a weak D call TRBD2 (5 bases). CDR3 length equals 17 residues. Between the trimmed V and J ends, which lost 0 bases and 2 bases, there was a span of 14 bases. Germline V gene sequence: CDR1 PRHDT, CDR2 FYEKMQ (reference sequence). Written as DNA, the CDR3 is TGTGCCAGCAGCTTAGGCTTTTCCGGGGTAACCTACAATGAGCAGTTCTTC. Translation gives CASSLGFSGVTYNEQFF.

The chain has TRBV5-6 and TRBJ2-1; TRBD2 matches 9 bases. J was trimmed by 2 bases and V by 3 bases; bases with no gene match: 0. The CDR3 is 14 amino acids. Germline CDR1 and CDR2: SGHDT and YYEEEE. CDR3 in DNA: TGTGCCAGCAGCTGGACTAGCGCCTACAATGAGCAGTTCTTC. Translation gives CASSWTSAYNEQFF. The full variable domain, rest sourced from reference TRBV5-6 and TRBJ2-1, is DAGVTQSPTHLIKTRGQQVTLRCSPKSGHDTVSWYQQALGQGPQFIFQYYEEEERQRGNFPDRFSGHQFPNYSSELNVNALLLGDSALYLCASSWTSAYNEQFFGPGTRLTVL.